This TCR beta chain was obtained from a study of neurological immune-mediated disorders (dated 2019 in TCRdb). In the study overall: Peripheral blood TCR-beta repertoires from HTLV-I-associated myelopathy (HAM/TSP) patients, multiple sclerosis patients and healthy controls were compared by UMI-based sequencing. Of the roughly 71 subjects in the cohort, around 15 were HAM/TSP patients, some 35 were multiple sclerosis patients, and some 20 were healthy controls. The approximately 100 TCR-beta libraries included longitudinal samples, technical triplicates and paired sorted CD4+ and CD8+ T-cell subsets alongside PBMC samples.

Here is what the overall study found, with its caveats: No identical CDR3 amino acid sequences were found to be shared among expanded clones across subjects, suggesting that TCR-beta repertoires were private in all groups. TCR clonal expansion was greatest in HAM/TSP patients and smallest in MS patients, who ranked below even healthy controls.

For the sorted-subset TCR libraries, the starting material was about 920,000 sorted CD4+ or CD8+ T cells. Peripheral blood was subjected to Ficoll-Hypaque density gradient centrifugation to isolate PBMCs, which were then cryopreserved in liquid nitrogen. Paired sorted CD4+ and CD8+ subsets came from healthy controls, HAM/TSP patients and MS patients. This clonotype has at least ten counts. Its antigen has not been determined. One base away there is no much larger clone; base qualities are not given. To synthesize cDNA, template-switch 5'RACE was performed with a primer carrying a 10-nucleotide random unique molecular identifier so that each TCR transcript was tagged. Each sequencing run produced over 190 million TCR-beta sequences covering 15-18 subjects. Total RNA was extracted with the RNeasy kit. The KAPA Real-time Library Amplification kit was used to amplify TCR-beta VDJ regions with primers targeting the TCR constant region and the 5'RACE anchor. A first PCR added sample indexes and Illumina adaptors, after which a second PCR increased the library yield. After Ampure bead purification, the TCR product of roughly 650 bp was size-selected on a 2% E-gel SizeSelection system. Before pooling, library quality was checked on a Bioanalyzer, concentration was measured with Qubit, and libraries were quantified with the Kapa Library Quantification kit. Paired-end 2 x 150 bp sequencing of the libraries was performed on an Illumina HiSeq 2500. To increase sequence diversity, roughly 25-31% phiX was spiked into each library pool. Concerning the study's data processing: The UMI-based MiGEC pipeline processed quality-filtered reads and removed over 75% of raw TCR sequences during error correction. IMGT germline references were used for aligning VDJ genes, and each clonotype was defined as a unique CDR3 amino acid sequence together with its V-J genes. VDJtools evaluated clonal expansion, Shannon diversity and CDR3 relatedness (CalcPairwiseDistances, ClusterSamples); CLCbio workbench built phylogenetic trees. Expanded clones were defined as having at least 8 unique UMIs, based on coefficient-of-variation modelling across technical triplicates. TCRdb's own reprocessing of the public reads used fastp at Q25 and MiXCR and kept productive beta chains. Rows matching on CDR3 protein sequence are summarized as one entry with the most common DNA and genes. The V and J calls were determined by TCRdb, not by the authors. The sample profile shows some 28,000 distinct CDR3 sequences; under 30% of them were found once. About 32% of the sample comes from the top ten.

From cysteine to phenylalanine, the CDR3 is 15 amino acids long. The DNA shown is the 45-base CDR3, in frame from base 1. Per the germline V gene (reference sequence), MNHNY is the CDR1 and SVGAGI is the CDR2. Trimming costs V 5 bases and J 3 bases, and their ends lie 14 bases apart. The sample consisted of CD4+ T cells from blood. The chain was built from TRBV6-6 and TRBJ1-5; the D segment could be TRBD1, given 5 matching bases. The receptor comes from a man aged 45 to 65 with HTLV-1-associated myelopathy (HAM/TSP). The sequenced DNA is TGTGCCAGCAGTAACCTAGACAGTTACAATCAGCCCCAGCATTTT. This is translated as CASSNLDSYNQPQHF.